The rows below give T cell receptor beta chains drawn from one sample of a study of radiotherapy plus CTLA-4 blockade in lung cancer. Some clones are missing from TCRdb's copy, which holds only in-frame ones; the method was immunoSEQ multiplex PCR. Among over 45,000 clones, more than 60% were seen once, and the ten largest hold roughly 17%. The material sequenced was peripheral blood, taken from a patient treated with radiotherapy plus ipilimumab. The receptor source for this set is a human donor with non-small cell lung cancer who had a complete response to radiotherapy plus ipilimumab. Each CDR3 is given without its conserved first and last residue.

>TRBV29-1
SVELTGQGPEAF
>TRBV11-2
ASSLRLLAGGSYNEQF
>TRBV7-9
ASSLSGARTEAF
>TRBV30
AWTRPYGYT
>TRBV2
ASSGERNTGELF
>TRBV19
ASSIGGTGSLNTEAF
>TRBV5-1
ASSLDAGDEQF
>TRBV15
ATSRRELQGETQY
>TRBV4-3
ASSHWGQGATEAF
>TRBV19
ASMAKSGVRAYNEQF
>TRBV10-3
AISDTPGRGQETQY
>TRBV7-8
ASSLGQAKNTEAF
>TRBV19
ASSPGGGSNVLT
>TRBV19
ASNQRGYNEQF
>TRBV14
ASSPYTGISPLH
>TRBV6-1
QAGTGTTEAF
>TRBV25-1
ASSELGQGERETQY
>TRBV19
ASSKDRNGVGNQPQH
>TRBV13
ASSSRGQETQY
>TRBV19
ASSIVTGKNNQPQH
>TRBV9
ASSLAGWSGELF
>TRBV15
ATSRGTGVAGELF
>TRBV5-4
ASSSRTGGSYNEQF
>TRBV11-2
ASSSGLAGVYEQF
>TRBV5-1
ASSGGQGGNGYT
>TRBV11-3
ASSLGEYTGELF
>TRBV4-3
ASSQDAKISSYNEQF
>TRBV5-1
ASSLGTGDGYT
>TRBV19
ASSIDGTQRWELF
>TRBV30
AWSRDRPYGYT
>TRBV7-6
ASSRDRGPRDEKLF
>TRBV19
ASSIQGGQPQH
>TRBV2
ASSEEGADTQY
>TRBV18
ASSRGDRATEAF
>TRBV7-8
ASSPRLGSNQPQH
>TRBV4-1
ASSQERPPLH
>TRBV14
ASSPPRRSGNTIY
>TRBV7-2
ASSPEAGEGNQPQH
>TRBV27
ASSLSRDRNQPQH
>TRBV29-1
SVLQGWGTDTQY
>TRBV30
ALGGPSYEQY
>TRBV5-6
ASSLPGLAKNIQY
>TRBV19
ASSREDREETQY
>TRBV29-1
SVDPTGSATDTQY
>TRBV7-2
ASSRQGQGINEQF
>TRBV27
ASSPTGSGKLF
>TRBV27
ASREVSGANVLT
>TRBV27
ASSWDRTYEQY
>TRBV19
ASSVQSNRGPGYT
>TRBV27
ASCLAGASYNEQF
>TRBV29-1
SVEDRQGHSYEQY
>TRBV14
ASSLRLGPADQPQH
>TRBV7-2
ASSETRRGQY
>TRBV5-1
ASSLELAGVETQY